This entry concerns a single T cell receptor (beta chain). Its binding antigen is unknown. Base-call qualities are not available, and no considerably larger clone is one nucleotide away. These data belong to a study of CD8 T cells in Susac syndrome (dated by TCRdb to about 2019). A note on the overall study: Among the Susac syndrome patients who were sequenced, clinically active disease was present in over 5 and clinical remission was observed in fewer than 10. At the time of blood withdrawal, Susac syndrome patients were either therapy-naive, taking corticosteroids (with some also receiving IVIg), or on IVIg alone. The study used repertoire sequencing to test whether antigen drove CD8+ T cell activation and differentiation in Susac syndrome. The investigation overall reported the following: The study acknowledged that relatively few individuals were included in the TCR sequencing and HLA analysis. The CD4+ T cell repertoire of patients with Susac syndrome showed no detectable clonal expansion.

The germline V gene (reference sequence) provides CDR1 DFQATT and CDR2 SNEGSKA. A distance of 11 bases separates the germline ends of V and J, which lose 5 bases and 6 bases respectively. Its CDR3 holds 12 amino acids, cysteine through phenylalanine. Only the CDR3 region is kept as DNA, spanning 36 bases read in frame from base 1. Peripheral blood CD8+ and CD4+ T cells from healthy donors, Susac syndrome patients and multiple sclerosis patients were profiled using high-throughput TCR beta sequencing. The Susac syndrome patients fulfilled recently defined diagnostic criteria for definite or probable disease. Bulk CD8+ and CD4+ T cells were purified by magnetic negative isolation, while CD8+ TEMRA cells were enriched using FACS. Blood was drawn into EDTA tubes, processed within 24 hours, and PBMCs were isolated by density gradient centrifugation. PBMCs intended for TCR sequencing were cryopreserved in liquid nitrogen and thawed later in a water bath at 37 degrees C. The sorted or isolated CD4+, CD8+ and CD8+ TEMRA cells reached a purity of at least 90%.

RNA was extracted with the RNeasy kit and about 0.45 to 1 ug was reverse transcribed using random hexamers. The immunoSEQ multiplex PCR assay, which covers 54 Vbeta and 13 Jbeta segments, was used to amplify TCR beta CDR3 regions. PCR amplification bias was corrected by using a synthetic template baseline for primer optimization and computational correction. In the authors' own workflow: Reads were annotated to V, D and J genes per IMGT and analyzed with immunoSEQ Analyzer, keeping only productive sequences. To calculate clonality, Shannon entropy was normalized by log2 of the number of productive unique sequences and then subtracted from one. For each patient and control, public and private clones were evaluated within the 100 most prevalent clones. Susac-specific clones were defined as absent from healthy and MS cohorts, over a thousand published viral clones and other ImmuneACCESS disease sequences. TCRdb's own reprocessing of the public reads used fastp at Q25 and MiXCR and kept productive beta chains. For every CDR3 protein sequence, its rows merge into one entry that carries the most common genes and DNA. It is TCRdb's table, rather than the study itself, that gives the V and J calls and clone size. A total of 150,000 to 200,000 distinct CDR3 sequences appear in this sample, 85% to 95% of them only once. The ten most abundant clones make up 0.099% of the sample.

The sequence is built from TRBV20-1 and TRBJ1-5; 5 matching bases give a weak D call of TRBD1. The sequence was obtained from a human donor with Susac syndrome. Input material: CD4+ T cells from PBMCs. The DNA reads TGCAGTGCTTCGACAGTCGGTCAGCCCCAGCATTTT. It encodes CSASTVGQPQHF.